This T cell receptor (beta chain) was sequenced for a study of graft-versus-host responses after intestinal transplantation. Produced via immunoSEQ multiplex PCR; TCRdb's table is partial and in-frame only. The sample consists of 45,000 or so clones, over 75% of them appearing once. The CDR3 spans 15 residues. Germline loops: CDR1 SGHRS, CDR2 YFSETQ. V was shortened by 1 base and J by 2 bases, with 12 bases between the two germline ends. Specimen: PBMCs, collected 524 days after transplant. The V call is TRBV5-1, the J call TRBJ2-5; D is ambiguous. This clonotype was sampled from a human patient who received an intestinal transplant, so some T cells may come from the graft donor. Written as DNA, the CDR3 is TGCGCCAGCAGCTTGAGGCGGAACATTCAAGAGACCCAGTACTTC. This encodes CASSLRRNIQETQYF.